These 2 T cell receptor beta chains came from one sample sequenced in a study of regulatory T cells in long-lasting Graves disease. As to time point: newly diagnosed GD, antithyroid drugs for less than 3 months. PBMCs were the source of the RNA used for TCR sequencing. Building of the TCR beta libraries involved iRepertoire HTBI primers and Arm-PCR of CDR3 regions. TCRdb re-called the multiplex PCR reads with MiXCR, one entry per CDR3 protein. This sample has 500,000 or so distinct CDR3 sequences, with approximately 16% found just once. These same records also appear under a second study, on T cells in Graves' hyperthyroidism and ophthalmopathy.

The specimen comprised peripheral blood mononuclear cells (PBMCs), sampled at new diagnosis, from a patient treated with antithyroid drugs. Receptors were obtained from a woman aged 35 to 60 with Graves disease.

This chain uses TRBV7-9 with TRBJ1-4; a weak D match, TRBD1 (6 bases). V shed 4 bases and J shed 5 bases, with 20 bases lying between them. CDR1 is SEHNR, CDR2 FQNEAQ, per germline (reference sequence). This CDR3 comprises 17 residues. The CDR3 DNA reads as TGTGCCAGCAGCTCTAACCGGCGACAGGCGCTAAATGAAAAACTGTTTTTT. Translating it yields CASSSNRRQALNEKLFF. The complete variable domain, with remaining parts taken from reference TRBV7-9 and TRBJ1-4, reads DTGVSQNPRHKITKRGQNVTFRCDPISEHNRLYWYRQTLGQGPEFLTYFQNEAQLEKSRLLSDRFSAERPKGSFSTLEIQRTEQGDSAMYLCASSSNRRQALNEKLFFGSGTQLSVL.

This clonotype was counted at least ten times. The V and J genes are TRBV2 and TRBJ2-7; 7 positions match TRBD1. The trim removed 4 bases at V and 3 bases at J, leaving 18 bases unmatched. Germline-derived CDR1 and CDR2 are SNHLY and FYNNEI. The CDR3 sequence is 18 residues long. This CDR3 reads CASSALGRGSRTNYEQYF. Written as DNA, the CDR3 is TGTGCCAGCAGTGCCCTCGGCAGGGGGTCGCGGACAAACTACGAGCAGTACTTC.